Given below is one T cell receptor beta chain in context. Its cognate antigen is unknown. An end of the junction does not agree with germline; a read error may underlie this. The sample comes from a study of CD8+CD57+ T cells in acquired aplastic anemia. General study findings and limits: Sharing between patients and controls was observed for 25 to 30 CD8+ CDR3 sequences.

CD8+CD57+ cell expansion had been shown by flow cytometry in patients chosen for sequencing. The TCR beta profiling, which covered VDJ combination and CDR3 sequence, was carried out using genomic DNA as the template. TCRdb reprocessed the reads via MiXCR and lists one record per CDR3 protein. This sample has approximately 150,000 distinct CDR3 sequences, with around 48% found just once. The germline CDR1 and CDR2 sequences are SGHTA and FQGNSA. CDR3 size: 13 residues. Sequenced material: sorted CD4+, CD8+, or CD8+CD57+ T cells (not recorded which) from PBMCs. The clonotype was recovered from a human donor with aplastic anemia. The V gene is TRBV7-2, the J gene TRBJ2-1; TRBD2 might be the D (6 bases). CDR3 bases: TGTGCCGGCAGCCCTGGGGGGTACAATGAGCAGTTCTTC. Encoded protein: CAGSPGGYNEQFF. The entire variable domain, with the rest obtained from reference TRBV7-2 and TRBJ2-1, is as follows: GAGVSQSPSNKVTEKGKDVELRCDPISGHTALYWYRQSLGQGLEFLIYFQGNSAPDKSGLPSDRFSAERTGGSVSTLTIQRTQQEDSAVYLCAGSPGGYNEQFFGPGTRLTVL.